This note documents a single T cell receptor beta chain sequence. This CDR3 contains 14 residues. From germline, CDR1 is SGHKS and CDR2 YYEKEE (reference sequence). V lost 2 bases and J 4 bases, leaving 12 bases between the germline ends. This table comes from immunoSEQ multiplex PCR, and its TCRdb copy is limited to in-frame clones, with some not included. Of approximately 100,000 clones in the sample, approximately 90% were seen once. These data originate in a study of control samples from healthy donors and cancer patients. Sequencing was performed on blood. This TCR came from a human donor in good health. The donor label of this sample is uncertain. V gene TRBV5-5 combines with J gene TRBJ1-1; the D gene is possibly TRBD1 (6 bases). The CDR3 protein is CASSFRDIRTEAFF. The CDR3 DNA sequence: TGTGCCAGCAGCTTTCGGGACATCCGCACTGAAGCTTTCTTT. Full variable domain (missing parts from reference TRBV5-5 and TRBJ1-1): DAGVTQSPTHLIKTRGQQVTLRCSPISGHKSVSWYQQVLGQGPQFIFQYYEKEERGRGNFPDRFSARQFPNYSSELNVNALLLGDSALYLCASSFRDIRTEAFFGQGTRLTVV.